This T cell receptor beta chain was identified in a study of cytomegalovirus exposure and HLA in healthy donors. V lost 1 base and J lost 4, with 10 bases in between. CDR3 size: 14 residues. Germline V CDR1 and CDR2: SEHNR, FQNEAQ (reference sequence). The study ran its PCR with 60 Vbeta and 13 Jbeta primers. The repertoire was sequenced with immunoSEQ multiplex PCR; TCRdb's copy has only in-frame clones and lacks some. The sample lists 110,000 to 150,000 clones, approximately 80% seen once, with about 3.9% in the top ten. The origin of this receptor is a man younger than 35 in good health and CMV-seronegative. Sequenced input: PBMCs. This chain uses TRBV7-9 with TRBJ1-1; D not certain. DNA for the CDR3: TGTGCCAGCAGCTTAGTGGCGAGAGGCACTGAAGCTTTCTTT. Translated, it gives CASSLVARGTEAFF.